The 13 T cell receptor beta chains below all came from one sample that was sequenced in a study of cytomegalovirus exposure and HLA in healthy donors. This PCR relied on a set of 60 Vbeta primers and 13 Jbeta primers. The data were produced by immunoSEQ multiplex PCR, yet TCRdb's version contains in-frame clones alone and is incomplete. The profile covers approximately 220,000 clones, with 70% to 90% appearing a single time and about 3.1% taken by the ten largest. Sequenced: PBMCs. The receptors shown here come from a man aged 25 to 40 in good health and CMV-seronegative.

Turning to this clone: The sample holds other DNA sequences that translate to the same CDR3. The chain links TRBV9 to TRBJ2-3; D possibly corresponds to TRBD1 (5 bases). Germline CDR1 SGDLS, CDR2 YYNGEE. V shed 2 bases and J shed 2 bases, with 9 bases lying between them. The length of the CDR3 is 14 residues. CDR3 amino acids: CASSVRQITDTQYF. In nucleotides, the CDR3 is TGTGCCAGCAGCGTTCGACAGATCACAGATACGCAGTATTTT.

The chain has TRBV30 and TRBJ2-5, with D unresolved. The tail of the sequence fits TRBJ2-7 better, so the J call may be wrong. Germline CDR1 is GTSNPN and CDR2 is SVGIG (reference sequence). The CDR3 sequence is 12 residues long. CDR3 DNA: TGTGCCTGGAGTGTAGTGAATTACGAGCAGTACTTC. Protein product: CAWSVVNYEQYF.

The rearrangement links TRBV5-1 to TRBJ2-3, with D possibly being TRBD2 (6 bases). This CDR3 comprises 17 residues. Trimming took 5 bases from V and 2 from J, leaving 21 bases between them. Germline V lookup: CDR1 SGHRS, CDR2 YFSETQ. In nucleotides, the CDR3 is TGCGCCAGCAGTTCCCCTGTCCGGGGGAAAAACACAGATACGCAGTATTTT. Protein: CASSSPVRGKNTDTQYF.

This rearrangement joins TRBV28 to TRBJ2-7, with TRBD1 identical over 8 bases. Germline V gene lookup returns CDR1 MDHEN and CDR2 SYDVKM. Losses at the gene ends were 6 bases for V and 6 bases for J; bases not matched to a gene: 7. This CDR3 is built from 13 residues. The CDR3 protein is CASRATGDPEQYF. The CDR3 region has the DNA TGTGCCAGCAGGGCGACAGGGGACCCCGAGCAGTACTTC. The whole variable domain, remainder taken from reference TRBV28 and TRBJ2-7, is DVKVTQSSRYLVKRTGEKVFLECVQDMDHENMFWYRQDPGLGLRLIYFSYDVKMKEKGDIPEGYSVSREKKERFSLILESASTNQTSMYLCASRATGDPEQYFGPGTRLTVT.

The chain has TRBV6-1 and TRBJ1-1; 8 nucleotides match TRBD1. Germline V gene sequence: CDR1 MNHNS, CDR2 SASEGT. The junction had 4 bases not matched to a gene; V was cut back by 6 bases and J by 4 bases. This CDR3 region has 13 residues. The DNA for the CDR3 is TGTGCCAGCAGAGCGCAGGGGGCCACTGAAGCTTTCTTT. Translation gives CASRAQGATEAFF.

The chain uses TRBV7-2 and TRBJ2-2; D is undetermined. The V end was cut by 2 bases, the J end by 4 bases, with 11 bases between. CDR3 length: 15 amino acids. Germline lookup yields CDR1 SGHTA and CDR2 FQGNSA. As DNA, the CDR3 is TGTGCCAGCAGCTTAAACATATTGGCCACCGGGGAGCTGTTTTTT. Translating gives CASSLNILATGELFF.

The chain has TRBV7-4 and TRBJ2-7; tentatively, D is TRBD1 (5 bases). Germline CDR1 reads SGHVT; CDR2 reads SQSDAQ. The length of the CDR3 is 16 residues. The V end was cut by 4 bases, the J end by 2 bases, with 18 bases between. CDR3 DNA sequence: TGTGCCAGCAGCTGCCGACAGTCTGACCCTACCTACGAGCAGTACTTC. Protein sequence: CASSCRQSDPTYEQYF. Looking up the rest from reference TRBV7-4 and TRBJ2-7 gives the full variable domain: GAGVSQSPRYKVAKRGRDVALRCDSISGHVTLYWYRQTLGQGSEVLTYSQSDAQRDKSGRPSGRFSAERPERSVSTLKIQRTEQGDSAVYLCASSCRQSDPTYEQYFGPGTRLTVT.

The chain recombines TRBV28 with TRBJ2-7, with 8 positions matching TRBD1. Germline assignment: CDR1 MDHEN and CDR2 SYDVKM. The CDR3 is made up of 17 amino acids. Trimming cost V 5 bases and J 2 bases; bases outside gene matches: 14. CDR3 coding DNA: TGTGCCAGCAGTCCTACTCCGAGGACAGGGATGGCCTACGAGCAGTACTTC. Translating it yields CASSPTPRTGMAYEQYF.

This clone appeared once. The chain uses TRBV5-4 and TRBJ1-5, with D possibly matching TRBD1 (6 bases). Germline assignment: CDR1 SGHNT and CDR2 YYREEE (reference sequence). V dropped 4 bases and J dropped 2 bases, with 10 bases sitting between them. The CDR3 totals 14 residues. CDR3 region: CASSPTGGNQPQHF. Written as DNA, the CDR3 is TGTGCCAGCAGCCCGACAGGAGGCAATCAGCCCCAGCATTTT.

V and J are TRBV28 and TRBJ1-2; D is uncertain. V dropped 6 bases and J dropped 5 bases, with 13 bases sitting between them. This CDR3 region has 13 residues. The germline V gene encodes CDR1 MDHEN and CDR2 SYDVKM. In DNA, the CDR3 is TGTGCCAGCAGCCCGGAGCCACTTTATGGCTACACCTTC. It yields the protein CASSPEPLYGYTF.

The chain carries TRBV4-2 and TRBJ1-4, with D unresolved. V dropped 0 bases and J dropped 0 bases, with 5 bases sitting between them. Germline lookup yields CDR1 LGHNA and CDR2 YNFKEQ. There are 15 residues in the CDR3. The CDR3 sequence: CASSQEGATNEKLFF. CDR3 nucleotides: TGTGCCAGCAGCCAAGAGGGAGCAACTAATGAAAAACTGTTTTTT.

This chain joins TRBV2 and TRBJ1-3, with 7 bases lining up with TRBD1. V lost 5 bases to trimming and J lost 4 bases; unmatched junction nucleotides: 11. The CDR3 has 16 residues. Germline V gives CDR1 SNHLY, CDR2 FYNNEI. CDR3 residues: CASSIQGINRGNTIYF. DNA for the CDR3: TGTGCCAGCAGTATACAGGGGATTAATCGAGGAAACACCATATATTTT.

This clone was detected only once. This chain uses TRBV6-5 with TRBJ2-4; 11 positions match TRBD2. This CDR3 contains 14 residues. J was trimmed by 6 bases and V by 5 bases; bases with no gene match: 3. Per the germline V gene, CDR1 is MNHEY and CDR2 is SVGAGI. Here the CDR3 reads CASSPGLAGNIQYF. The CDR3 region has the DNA TGTGCCAGCAGTCCTGGACTAGCGGGAAACATTCAGTACTTC.